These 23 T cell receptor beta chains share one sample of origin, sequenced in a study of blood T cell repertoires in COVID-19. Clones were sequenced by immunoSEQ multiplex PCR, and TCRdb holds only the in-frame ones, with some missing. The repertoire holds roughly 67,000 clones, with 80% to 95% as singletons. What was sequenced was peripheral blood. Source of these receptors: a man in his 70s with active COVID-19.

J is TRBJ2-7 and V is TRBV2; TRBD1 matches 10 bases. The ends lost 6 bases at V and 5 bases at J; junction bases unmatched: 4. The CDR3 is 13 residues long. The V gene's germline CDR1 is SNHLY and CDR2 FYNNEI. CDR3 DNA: TGTGCCAGCAGCCCCGGGACAGGGGACGAGCAGTACTTC. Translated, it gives CASSPGTGDEQYF.

The CDR3 sequence is CATQTGTGNTIYF. In DNA form, the CDR3 reads TGTGCCACCCAAACAGGGACTGGAAACACCATATATTTT. The chain uses TRBV10-3 and TRBJ1-3, with D perhaps matching TRBD1 (6 bases). Trimming removed 10 bases at V and 2 bases at J, with 12 bases between. Germline CDR1 reads ENHRY; CDR2 reads SYGVKD. CDR3 length: 13 residues.

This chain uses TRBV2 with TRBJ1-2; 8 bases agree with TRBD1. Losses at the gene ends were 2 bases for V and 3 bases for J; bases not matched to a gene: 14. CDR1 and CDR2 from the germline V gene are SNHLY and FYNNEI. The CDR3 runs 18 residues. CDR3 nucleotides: TGTGCCAGCAGTGAATGGTCGGGGACAGGACGATTCGACTATGGCTACACCTTC. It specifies CASSEWSGTGRFDYGYTF.

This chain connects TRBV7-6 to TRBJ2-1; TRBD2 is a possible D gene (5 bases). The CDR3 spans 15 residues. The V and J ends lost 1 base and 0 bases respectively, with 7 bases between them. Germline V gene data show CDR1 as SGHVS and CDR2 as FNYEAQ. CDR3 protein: CASSLVRASYNEQFF. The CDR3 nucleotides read TGTGCCAGCAGCTTAGTGAGGGCCTCCTACAATGAGCAGTTCTTC. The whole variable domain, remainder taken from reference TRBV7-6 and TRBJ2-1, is GAGVSQSPRYKVTKRGQDVALRCDPISGHVSLYWYRQALGQGPEFLTYFNYEAQQDKSGLPNDRFSAERPEGSISTLTIQRTEQRDSAMYRCASSLVRASYNEQFFGPGTRLTVL.

CDR3 coding DNA: TGTGCCACCAGACCATTAGGGGGTAGCTCCTACAATGAGCAGTTCTTC. This codes for CATRPLGGSSYNEQFF. The V and J genes are TRBV15 and TRBJ2-1; perhaps TRBD1 as D (6 bases). The CDR3 consists of 16 residues. CDR1 LNHNV and CDR2 YYDKDF come from the germline V gene (reference sequence). The V end was cut by 6 bases, the J end by 0 bases, with 15 bases between.

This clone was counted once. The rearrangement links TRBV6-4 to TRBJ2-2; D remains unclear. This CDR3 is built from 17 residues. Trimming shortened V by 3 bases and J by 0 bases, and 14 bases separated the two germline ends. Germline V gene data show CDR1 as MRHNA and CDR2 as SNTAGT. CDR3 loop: CASSELFVSANTGELFF. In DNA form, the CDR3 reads TGTGCCAGCAGTGAACTATTCGTCAGTGCGAACACCGGGGAGCTGTTTTTT.

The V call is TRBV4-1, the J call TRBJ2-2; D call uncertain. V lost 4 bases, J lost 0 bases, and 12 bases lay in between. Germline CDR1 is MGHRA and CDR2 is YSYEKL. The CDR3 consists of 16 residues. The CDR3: CASSRPSSSNTGELFF. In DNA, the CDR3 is TGCGCCAGCAGCCGTCCATCAAGCTCGAACACCGGGGAGCTGTTTTTT.

The CDR3 is CASSQVSQGNTGELFF. For the CDR3, the DNA is TGTGCCAGCAGCCAAGTCTCCCAGGGGAACACCGGGGAGCTGTTTTTT. The chain joins TRBV4-2 to TRBJ2-2; perhaps TRBD1 as D (5 bases). Per germline, CDR1 LGHNA and CDR2 YNFKEQ. The CDR3 is made up of 16 amino acids. Trimming removed 1 base from V and 1 base from J, with 10 bases in between.

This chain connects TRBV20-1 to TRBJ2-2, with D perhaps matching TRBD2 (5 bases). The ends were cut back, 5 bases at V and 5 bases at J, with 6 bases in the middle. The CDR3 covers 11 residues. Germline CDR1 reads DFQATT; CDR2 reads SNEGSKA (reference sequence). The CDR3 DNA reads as TGCAGTGCTGACTATACCGGGGAGCTGTTTTTT. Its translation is CSADYTGELFF.

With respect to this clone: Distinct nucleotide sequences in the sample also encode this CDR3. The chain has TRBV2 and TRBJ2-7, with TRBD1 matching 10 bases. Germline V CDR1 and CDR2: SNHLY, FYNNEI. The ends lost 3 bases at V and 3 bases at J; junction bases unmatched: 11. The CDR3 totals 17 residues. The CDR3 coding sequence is TGTGCCAGCAGTGACCAATCCAGGACAGGGGGTTACTACGAGCAGTACGTC. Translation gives CASSDQSRTGGYYEQYV.

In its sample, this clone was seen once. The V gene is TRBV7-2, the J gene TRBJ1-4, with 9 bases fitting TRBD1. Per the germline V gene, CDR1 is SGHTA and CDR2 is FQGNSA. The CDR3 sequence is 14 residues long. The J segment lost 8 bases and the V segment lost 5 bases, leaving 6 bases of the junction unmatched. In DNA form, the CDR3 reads TGTGCCAGCAGCACGGACAGGGGCGGAGAAAAACTGTTTTTT. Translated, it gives CASSTDRGGEKLFF.

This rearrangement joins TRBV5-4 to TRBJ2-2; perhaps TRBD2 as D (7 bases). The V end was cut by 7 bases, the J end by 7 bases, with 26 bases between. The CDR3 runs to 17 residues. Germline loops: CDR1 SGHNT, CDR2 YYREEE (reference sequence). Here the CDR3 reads CASGPGRRGGASGELFF. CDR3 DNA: TGTGCCAGCGGCCCTGGACGTCGAGGGGGGGCCAGCGGGGAGCTGTTTTTT.

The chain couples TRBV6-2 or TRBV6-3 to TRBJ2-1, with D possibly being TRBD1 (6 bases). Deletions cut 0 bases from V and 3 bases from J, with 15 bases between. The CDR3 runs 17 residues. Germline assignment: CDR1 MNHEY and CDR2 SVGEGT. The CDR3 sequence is CASSYSAPQGIYNEQFF. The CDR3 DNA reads TGTGCCAGCAGTTACTCCGCCCCGCAGGGGATCTACAATGAGCAGTTCTTC.

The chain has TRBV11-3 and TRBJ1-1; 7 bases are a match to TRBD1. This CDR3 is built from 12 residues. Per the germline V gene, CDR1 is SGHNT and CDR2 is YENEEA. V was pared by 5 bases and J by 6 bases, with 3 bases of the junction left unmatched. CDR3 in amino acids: CASSAGQAEAFF. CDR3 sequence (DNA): TGTGCCAGCAGCGCCGGACAGGCTGAAGCTTTCTTT.

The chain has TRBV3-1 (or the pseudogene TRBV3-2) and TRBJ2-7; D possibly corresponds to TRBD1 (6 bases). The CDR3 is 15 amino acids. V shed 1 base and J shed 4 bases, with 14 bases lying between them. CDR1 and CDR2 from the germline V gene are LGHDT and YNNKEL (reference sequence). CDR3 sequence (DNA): TGTGCCAGCAGCCAAGGGGGATCAGGGGCTTACGAGCAGTACGTC. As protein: CASSQGGSGAYEQYV.

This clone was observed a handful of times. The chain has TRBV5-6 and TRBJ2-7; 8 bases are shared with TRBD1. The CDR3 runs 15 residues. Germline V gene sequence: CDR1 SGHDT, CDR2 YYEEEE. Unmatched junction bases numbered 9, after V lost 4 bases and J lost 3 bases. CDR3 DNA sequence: TGTGCCAGCAGCCCGCCCTTTGGGACAGGCTACGAGCAGTACTTC. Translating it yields CASSPPFGTGYEQYF. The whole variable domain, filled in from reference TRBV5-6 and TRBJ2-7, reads DAGVTQSPTHLIKTRGQQVTLRCSPKSGHDTVSWYQQALGQGPQFIFQYYEEEERQRGNFPDRFSGHQFPNYSSELNVNALLLGDSALYLCASSPPFGTGYEQYFGPGTRLTVT.

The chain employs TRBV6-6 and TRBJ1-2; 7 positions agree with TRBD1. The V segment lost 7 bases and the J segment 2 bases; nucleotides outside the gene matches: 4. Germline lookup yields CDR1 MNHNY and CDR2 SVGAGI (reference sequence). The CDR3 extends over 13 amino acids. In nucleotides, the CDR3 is TGTGCCAGCACCCCGGGACAGAACTATGGCTACACCTTC. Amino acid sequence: CASTPGQNYGYTF.

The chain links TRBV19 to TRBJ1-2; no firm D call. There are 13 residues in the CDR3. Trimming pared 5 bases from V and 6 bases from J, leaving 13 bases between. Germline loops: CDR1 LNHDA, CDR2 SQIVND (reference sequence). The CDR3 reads CASSPRRANGYTF. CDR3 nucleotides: TGTGCCAGTAGTCCCCGAAGAGCAAATGGCTACACCTTC. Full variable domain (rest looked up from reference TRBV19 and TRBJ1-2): DGGITQSPKYLFRKEGQNVTLSCEQNLNHDAMYWYRQDPGQGLRLIYYSQIVNDFQKGDIAEGYSVSREKKESFPLTVTSAQKNPTAFYLCASSPRRANGYTFGSGTRLTVV.

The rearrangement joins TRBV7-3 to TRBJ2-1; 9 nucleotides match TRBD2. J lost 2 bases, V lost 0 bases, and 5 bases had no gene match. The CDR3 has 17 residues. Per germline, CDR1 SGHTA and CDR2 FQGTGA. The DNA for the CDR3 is TGTGCCAGCAGCTTAACGAGCCTAGCGGGAACCTACAATGAGCAGTTCTTC. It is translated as CASSLTSLAGTYNEQFF.

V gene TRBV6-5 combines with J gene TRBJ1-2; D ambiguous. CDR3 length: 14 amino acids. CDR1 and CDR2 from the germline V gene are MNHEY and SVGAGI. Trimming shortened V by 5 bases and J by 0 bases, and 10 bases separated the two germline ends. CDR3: CASSRHLANYGYTF. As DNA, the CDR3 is TGTGCCAGCAGTCGTCATCTAGCTAACTATGGCTACACCTTC.

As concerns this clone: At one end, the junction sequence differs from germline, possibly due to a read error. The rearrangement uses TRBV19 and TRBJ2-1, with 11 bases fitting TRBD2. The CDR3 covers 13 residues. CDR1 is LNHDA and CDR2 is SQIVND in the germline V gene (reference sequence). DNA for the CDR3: TGTGCCAGTGCCAAGGGACTAGCGGAGCCCGCGCTCTTC. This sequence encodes CASAKGLAEPALF.

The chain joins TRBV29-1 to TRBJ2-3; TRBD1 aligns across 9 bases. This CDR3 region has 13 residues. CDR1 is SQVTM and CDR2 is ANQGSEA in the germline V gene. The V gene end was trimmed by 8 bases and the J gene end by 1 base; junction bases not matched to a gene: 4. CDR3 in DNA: TGCAGCTCACGGGACAGGGGCACAGATACGCAGTATTTT. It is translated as CSSRDRGTDTQYF.

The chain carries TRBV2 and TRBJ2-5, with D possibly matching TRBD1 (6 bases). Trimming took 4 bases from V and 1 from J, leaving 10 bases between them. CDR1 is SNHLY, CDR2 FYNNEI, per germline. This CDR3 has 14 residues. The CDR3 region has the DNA TGTGCCAGCAGTGTGGGGGCCCCCCAAGAGACCCAGTACTTC. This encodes CASSVGAPQETQYF.